This T cell receptor beta chain derives from a study of blood T cell repertoires in COVID-19. About the research overall: Samples came from the United States, Italy and Spain, spanning acute and convalescent COVID-19. T cells, B-cell-depleted T cells, or PBMCs provided the cDNA or gDNA that served as material.

The CDR3 is 15 residues long. Trimming took 6 bases from V and 0 from J, leaving 13 bases between them. Germline values: CDR1 SNHLY, CDR2 FYNNEI. This clone was observed once. Original processing notes: Counts of nucleated cells, estimated from reference gene primer amplification, were obtained. The assay was immunoSEQ multiplex PCR, and TCRdb's table has in-frame clones only and misses some. That table is the source of V, J and clone size, and D and trimming were worked out from the DNA. The repertoire consists of roughly 81,000 clones, with about 80% occurring once and the leading ten covering about 2%.

This clonotype was obtained from a woman in her 70s with acute or convalescent COVID-19. The chain joins TRBV2 to TRBJ2-3, with D perhaps matching TRBD2 (5 bases). The sequenced sample was peripheral blood. The CDR3: CASRSGRTSTDTQYF. The CDR3 coding sequence is TGTGCCAGCAGGAGCGGCCGTACTAGCACAGATACGCAGTATTTT. The variable domain in full, completed from reference TRBV2 and TRBJ2-3, reads EPEVTQTPSHQVTQMGQEVILRCVPISNHLYFYWYRQILGQKVEFLVSFYNNEISEKSEIFDDQFSVERPDGSNFTLKIRSTKLEDSAMYFCASRSGRTSTDTQYFGPGTRLTVL.